This T cell receptor (beta chain) was found in a study of blood T cell repertoires in COVID-19. Per the original methods: How many nucleated cells were present was estimated from reference gene primer amplification. Here immunoSEQ multiplex PCR was the method, and the copy in TCRdb shows in-frame clones only, minus some. For V, J and clone size, that table is used; D and trimming come from the DNA. The sample lists fewer than 150,000 clones, about 86% occurring once. V lost 1 base and J lost 7; bases outside the gene matches: 5. This CDR3 region has 16 residues. Germline-derived CDR1 and CDR2 are MGHDK and SYGVNS.

The receptor comes from a woman aged 45 to 65 with acute or convalescent COVID-19. Sequencing was done on a sample of peripheral blood. The V and J genes are TRBV25-1 and TRBJ1-6, with TRBD1 matching 9 bases. CDR3 loop: CASSESLDRGNSPLHF. DNA of the CDR3: TGTGCCAGCAGTGAATCACTTGACAGGGGGAATTCACCCCTCCACTTT.